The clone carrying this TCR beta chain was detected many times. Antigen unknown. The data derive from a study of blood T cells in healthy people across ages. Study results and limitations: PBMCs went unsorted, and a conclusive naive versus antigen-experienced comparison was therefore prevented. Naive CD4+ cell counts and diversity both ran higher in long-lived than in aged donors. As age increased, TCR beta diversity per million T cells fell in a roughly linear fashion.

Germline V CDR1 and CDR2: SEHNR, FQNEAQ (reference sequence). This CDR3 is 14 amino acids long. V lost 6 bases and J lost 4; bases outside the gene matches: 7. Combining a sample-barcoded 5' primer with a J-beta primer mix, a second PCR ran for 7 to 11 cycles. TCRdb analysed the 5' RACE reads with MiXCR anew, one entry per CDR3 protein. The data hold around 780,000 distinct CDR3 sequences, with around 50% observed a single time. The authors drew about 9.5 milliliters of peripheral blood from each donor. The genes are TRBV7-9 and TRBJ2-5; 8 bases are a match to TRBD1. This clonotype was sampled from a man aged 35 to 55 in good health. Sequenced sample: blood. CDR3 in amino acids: CASSWGTGVETQYF. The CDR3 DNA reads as TGTGCCAGCAGTTGGGGGACAGGAGTAGAGACCCAGTACTTC.